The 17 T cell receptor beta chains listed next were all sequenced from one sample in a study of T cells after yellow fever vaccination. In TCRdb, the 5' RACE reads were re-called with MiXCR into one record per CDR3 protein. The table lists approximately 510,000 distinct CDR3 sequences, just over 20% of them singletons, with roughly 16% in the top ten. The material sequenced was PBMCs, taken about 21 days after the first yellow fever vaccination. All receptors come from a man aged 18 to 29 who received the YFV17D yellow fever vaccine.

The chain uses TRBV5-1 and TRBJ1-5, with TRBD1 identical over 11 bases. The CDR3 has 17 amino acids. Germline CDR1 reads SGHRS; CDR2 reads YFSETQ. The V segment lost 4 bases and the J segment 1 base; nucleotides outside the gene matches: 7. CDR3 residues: CASSPDRGLKSNQPQHF. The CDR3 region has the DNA TGCGCCAGCAGCCCGGACAGGGGGCTTAAGAGCAATCAGCCCCAGCATTTT.

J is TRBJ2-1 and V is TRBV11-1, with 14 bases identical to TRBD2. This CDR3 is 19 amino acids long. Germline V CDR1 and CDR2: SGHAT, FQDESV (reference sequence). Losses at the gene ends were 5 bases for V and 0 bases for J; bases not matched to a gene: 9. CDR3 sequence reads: CASSHSRTSGGSSYNEQFF. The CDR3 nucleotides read TGTGCCAGCAGCCATAGCCGGACTAGCGGGGGGAGCTCCTACAATGAGCAGTTCTTC.

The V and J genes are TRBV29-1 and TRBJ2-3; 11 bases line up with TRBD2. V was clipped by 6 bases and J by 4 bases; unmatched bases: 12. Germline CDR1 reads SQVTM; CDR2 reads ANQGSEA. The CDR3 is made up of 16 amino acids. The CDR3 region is CSVALAGAKEPDTQYF. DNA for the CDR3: TGCAGCGTGGCACTAGCGGGGGCGAAAGAACCAGATACGCAGTATTTT.

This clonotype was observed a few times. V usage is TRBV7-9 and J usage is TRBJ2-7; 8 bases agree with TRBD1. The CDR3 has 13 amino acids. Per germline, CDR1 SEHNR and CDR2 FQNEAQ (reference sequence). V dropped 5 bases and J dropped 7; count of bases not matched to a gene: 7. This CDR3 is CASSPGGNLEQYV. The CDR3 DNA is TGTGCCAGCAGCCCAGGGGGCAACTTGGAGCAGTACGTC.

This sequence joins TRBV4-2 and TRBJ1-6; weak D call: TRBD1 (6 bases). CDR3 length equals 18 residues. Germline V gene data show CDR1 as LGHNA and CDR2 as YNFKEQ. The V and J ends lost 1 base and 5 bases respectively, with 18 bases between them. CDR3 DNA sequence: TGTGCCAGCAGCCAAGCGGGATCGGGGCGACAGGATAATTCACCCCTCCACTTT. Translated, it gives CASSQAGSGRQDNSPLHF.

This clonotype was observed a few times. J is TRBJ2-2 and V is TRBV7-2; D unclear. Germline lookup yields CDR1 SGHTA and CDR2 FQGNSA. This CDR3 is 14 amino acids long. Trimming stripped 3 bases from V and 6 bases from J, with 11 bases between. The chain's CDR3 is CASSFESPPGELFF. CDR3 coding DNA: TGTGCCAGCAGCTTTGAATCCCCTCCCGGGGAGCTGTTTTTT. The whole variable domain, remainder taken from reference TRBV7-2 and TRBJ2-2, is GAGVSQSPSNKVTEKGKDVELRCDPISGHTALYWYRQSLGQGLEFLIYFQGNSAPDKSGLPSDRFSAERTGGSVSTLTIQRTQQEDSAVYLCASSFESPPGELFFGEGSRLTVL.

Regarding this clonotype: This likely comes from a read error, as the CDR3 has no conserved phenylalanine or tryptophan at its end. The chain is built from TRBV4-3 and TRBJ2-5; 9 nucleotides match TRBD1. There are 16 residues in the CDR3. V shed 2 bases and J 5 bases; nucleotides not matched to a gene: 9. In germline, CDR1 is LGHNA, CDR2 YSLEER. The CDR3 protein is CASSQQTGTGLETQYL. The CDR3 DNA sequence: TGCGCCAGCAGCCAACAAACCGGGACAGGGTTGGAGACCCAGTACTTA.

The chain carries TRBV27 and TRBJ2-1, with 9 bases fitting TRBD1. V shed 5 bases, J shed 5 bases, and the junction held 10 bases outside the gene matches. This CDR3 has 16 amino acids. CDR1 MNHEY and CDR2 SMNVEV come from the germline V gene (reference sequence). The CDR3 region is CASSPQGQGRNNEQFF. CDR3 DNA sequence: TGTGCCAGCAGTCCCCAGGGACAGGGTCGAAACAATGAGCAGTTCTTC.

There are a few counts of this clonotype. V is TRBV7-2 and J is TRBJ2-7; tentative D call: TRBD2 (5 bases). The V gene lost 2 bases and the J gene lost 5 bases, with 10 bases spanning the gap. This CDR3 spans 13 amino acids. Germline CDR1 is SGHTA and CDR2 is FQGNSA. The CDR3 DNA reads TGTGCCAGCAGCTTATTAACTAGGGACGAGCAGTACTTC. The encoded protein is CASSLLTRDEQYF.

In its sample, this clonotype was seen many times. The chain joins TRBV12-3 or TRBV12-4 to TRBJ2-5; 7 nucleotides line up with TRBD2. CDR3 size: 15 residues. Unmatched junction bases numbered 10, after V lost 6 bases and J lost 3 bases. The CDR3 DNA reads TGTGCCAGCAGCCATTTTGCGCGGGGGAAAGAGACCCAGTACTTC. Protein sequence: CASSHFARGKETQYF.

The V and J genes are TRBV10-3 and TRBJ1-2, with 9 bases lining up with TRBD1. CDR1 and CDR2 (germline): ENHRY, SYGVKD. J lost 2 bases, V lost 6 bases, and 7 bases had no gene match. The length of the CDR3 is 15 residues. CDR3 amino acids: CAISAEQGANYGYTF. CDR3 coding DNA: TGTGCCATCAGCGCCGAACAGGGGGCGAACTATGGCTACACCTTC.

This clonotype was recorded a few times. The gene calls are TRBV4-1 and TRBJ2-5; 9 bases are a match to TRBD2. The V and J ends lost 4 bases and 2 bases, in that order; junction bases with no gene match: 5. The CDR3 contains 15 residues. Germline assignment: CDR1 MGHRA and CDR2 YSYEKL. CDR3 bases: TGCGCCAGCAGCCGGCTAGCGGGGAATCAAGAGACCCAGTACTTC. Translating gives CASSRLAGNQETQYF.

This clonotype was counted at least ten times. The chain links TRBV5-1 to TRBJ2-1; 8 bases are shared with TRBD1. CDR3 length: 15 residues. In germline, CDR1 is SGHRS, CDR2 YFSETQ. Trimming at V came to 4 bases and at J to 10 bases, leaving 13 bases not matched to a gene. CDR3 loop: CASSPAGTGPLEQFF. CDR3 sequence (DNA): TGCGCCAGCAGCCCCGCCGGGACAGGACCCCTCGAGCAGTTCTTC.

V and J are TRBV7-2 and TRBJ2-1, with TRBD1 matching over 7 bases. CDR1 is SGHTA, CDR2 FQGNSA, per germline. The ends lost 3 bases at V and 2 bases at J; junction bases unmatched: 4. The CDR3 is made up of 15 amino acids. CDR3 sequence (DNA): TGTGCCAGCAGCTTCGAGGGGGCGACCTACAATGAGCAGTTCTTC. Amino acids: CASSFEGATYNEQFF. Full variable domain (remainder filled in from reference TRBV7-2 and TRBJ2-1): GAGVSQSPSNKVTEKGKDVELRCDPISGHTALYWYRQSLGQGLEFLIYFQGNSAPDKSGLPSDRFSAERTGGSVSTLTIQRTQQEDSAVYLCASSFEGATYNEQFFGPGTRLTVL.

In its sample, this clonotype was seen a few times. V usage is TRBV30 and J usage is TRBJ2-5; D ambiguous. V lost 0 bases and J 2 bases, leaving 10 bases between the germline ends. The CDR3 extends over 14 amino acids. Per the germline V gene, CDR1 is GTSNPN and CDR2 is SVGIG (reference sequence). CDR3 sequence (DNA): TGTGCCTGGAGTGTAGGCCGATTGCAAGAGACCCAGTACTTC. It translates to CAWSVGRLQETQYF.

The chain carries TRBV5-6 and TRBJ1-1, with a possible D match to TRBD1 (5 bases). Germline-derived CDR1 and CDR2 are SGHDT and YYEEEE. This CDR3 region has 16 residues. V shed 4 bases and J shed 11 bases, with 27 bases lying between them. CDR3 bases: TGTGCCAGCAGCGTTCTAGGAGGCAGGGTGGGCAAAGGCGCTTTCTTT. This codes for CASSVLGGRVGKGAFF.

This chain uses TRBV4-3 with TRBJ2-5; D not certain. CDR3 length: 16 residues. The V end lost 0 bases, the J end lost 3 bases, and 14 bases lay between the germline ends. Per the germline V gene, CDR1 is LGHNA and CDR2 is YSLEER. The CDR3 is CASSQELVPGEETQYF. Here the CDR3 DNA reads TGCGCCAGCAGCCAAGAGCTGGTACCGGGTGAAGAGACCCAGTACTTC.